Below, one T cell receptor beta chain is given with its context. This sample was included in a study of T cell changes during pregnancy in multiple sclerosis. The CDR3 is made up of 14 amino acids. V lost 8 bases, J lost 3 bases, and 16 bases lay in between. Looked up from germline, CDR1 is MGHDK and CDR2 is SYGVNS. Measured with immunoSEQ multiplex PCR; TCRdb has only the in-frame clones, and not every one. The data contain around 69,000 clones, roughly nine tenths of them seen just once; the ten biggest clones take up 2% to 2.5%. The rearrangement uses TRBV25-1 and TRBJ1-2; D might be TRBD1 (6 bases). The receptor's source is a female donor in good health, enrolled as a control in a pregnancy study. Here the sequenced sample was peripheral blood, taken in the second trimester of pregnancy. The CDR3: CASSRWGGDYGYTF. The CDR3 nucleotides read TGTGCCAGCTCCCGATGGGGGGGCGACTATGGCTACACCTTC.